The T cell receptor beta chain described here comes from a study of T-cell reconstitution after alpha-beta-depleted transplantation in children (dated by TCRdb to the mid-2010s). Context from the whole study: T-cell immune reconstitution after TCRalphabeta/CD19-depleted allogeneic hematopoietic cell transplantation in children was quantitatively tracked in the study by means of TCR repertoire profiling. Overall study outcomes, separate from this receptor: Hyperexpanded clone frequencies declined over subsequent months; after one year, T-cell counts and TCRbeta diversity were mostly attributed to newly produced T cells. In some patients, the high TCRbeta diversity seen at day 60 was put down to recipient T cells and intrathymic progenitors that had survived conditioning. The apparently early recovery of alphabetaT-cell counts about two months after transplant reportedly depended on only several hundred rapidly expanded clones that came from non-depleted graft cells.

As concerns this clonotype: The specificity of this receptor is unknown. Base-call qualities are not available, and no considerably larger clone is one nucleotide away.

Including cysteine and phenylalanine, the CDR3 has 12 amino acids. This entry keeps only the CDR3 DNA: 36 bases, framed from base 1. The CDR1 and CDR2 encoded by the germline V gene are SQVTM and ANQGSEA. V has 8 bases trimmed and J has 7 bases trimmed; junction bases matching no gene number 8. Explained via the paper, the treatment or condition label denotes: allogeneic hematopoietic cell transplantation with graft depleted of TCRalphabeta T cells and CD19 B cells. TCRalphabeta/CD19-depleted allogeneic hematopoietic cell grafts were given to the transplant recipients, all of whom were children. Libraries came from PCR. The sequencing machine was an Illumina HiSeq 2500. To normalize quantification of the TCRbeta repertoire, the TCR libraries were built with molecular barcoding that relied on unique molecular identifiers. TCRdb took the public reads, trimmed them with fastp at Q25, ran MiXCR for clone calling and kept in-frame beta chains. Each record represents a unique CDR3 protein, reported with the most common genes and DNA among its rows. For this sample the table gives 250,000 to 400,000 distinct CDR3 sequences, of which more than 20% were detected only once. The top ten hold over 9.5% of the sample.

The TCR originated in a male patient aged 5 to 17 who had a stem cell transplant for acute lymphoblastic leukemia, so the T cells may come from the graft donor. The starting material was PBMCs, mostly from graft donor cells, obtained 180 days after TCRalphabeta/CD19-depleted stem cell transplant. The chain employs TRBV29-1 and TRBJ1-2; 9 central bases correspond to TRBD1. The nucleotides are TGCAGCCCTTATAAACAGGGGGCTGGCTACACCTTC. Translation gives CSPYKQGAGYTF.